One sample yielded the 8 T cell receptor beta chains listed below, sequenced in a study of blood T cell repertoires in COVID-19. Libraries were prepared by immunoSEQ multiplex PCR; TCRdb keeps only in-frame clonotypes and omits some of them. The profile shows around 250,000 clones, approximately 77% of them singletons. The sequencing input was peripheral blood. The receptors here all came from a woman aged 18-30 years with acute or convalescent COVID-19.

The chain carries TRBV12-5 and TRBJ2-1, with 7 bases aligning to TRBD2. Germline CDR1 is LGHNT and CDR2 is FRNRAP. V lost 5 bases and J lost 0; bases outside the gene matches: 4. The CDR3 has 15 residues. The CDR3 coding sequence is TGTGCTAGTGGTCCCGGCGGGAGCTCCTACAATGAGCAGTTCTTC. As protein: CASGPGGSSYNEQFF.

This chain links TRBV11-2 with TRBJ2-7, with 12 bases matching TRBD2. V dropped 5 bases and J dropped 5; count of bases not matched to a gene: 10. Germline-derived CDR1 and CDR2 are SGHAT and FQNNGV. This CDR3 has 16 residues. CDR3 bases: TGTGCCAGCAGCGCCCGCGGGACTAGCGGGCTTAACGAGCAGTACTTC. Protein sequence: CASSARGTSGLNEQYF.

The rearrangement uses TRBV30 and TRBJ1-2, with 7 bases fitting TRBD1. CDR1 and CDR2 (germline): GTSNPN, SVGIG (reference sequence). The length of the CDR3 is 11 residues. The trim removed 4 bases at V and 7 bases at J, leaving 3 bases unmatched. CDR3 loop: CAWNYRGGYTF. For the CDR3, the DNA is TGTGCCTGGAATTACAGGGGTGGCTACACCTTC.

This clone has a handful of counts. CDR3 in amino acids: CASSATASGNGEQYF. The CDR3 region has the DNA TGTGCCAGCAGTGCCACCGCTAGCGGGAACGGCGAGCAGTACTTC. The chain employs TRBV2 and TRBJ2-7; 9 bases line up with TRBD2. There are 15 residues in the CDR3. The V segment lost 4 bases and the J segment 6 bases; nucleotides outside the gene matches: 10. Germline V gene lookup returns CDR1 SNHLY and CDR2 FYNNEI.

The chain employs TRBV19 and TRBJ2-2, with D possibly matching TRBD2 (5 bases). The germline V gene has CDR1 LNHDA and CDR2 SQIVND (reference sequence). Trimming removed 2 bases at V and 2 bases at J, with 6 bases between. The CDR3 runs 14 residues. In nucleotides, the CDR3 is TGTGCCAGTAGTATACGGACTAACACCGGGGAGCTGTTTTTT. Translating gives CASSIRTNTGELFF.

The V gene is TRBV11-2, the J gene TRBJ1-3; no definite D call. CDR1 SGHAT and CDR2 FQNNGV come from the germline V gene. Trimming stripped 0 bases from V and 0 bases from J, with 15 bases between. This CDR3 spans 18 amino acids. The CDR3 loop reads CASSLDSQADFSGNTIYF. The CDR3 DNA sequence: TGTGCCAGCAGCTTAGATAGTCAGGCGGACTTCTCTGGAAACACCATATATTTT.

This chain joins TRBV7-9 and TRBJ1-1; TRBD1 matches at 11 bases. CDR3 length equals 15 residues. After removal of 5 bases from V and 3 bases from J, the junction contained 5 bases not matched to a gene. Germline CDR1 is SEHNR and CDR2 is FQNEAQ (reference sequence). The CDR3 sequence: CASSPDRGRYTEAFF. CDR3 nucleotides: TGTGCCAGCAGCCCGGACAGGGGGCGGTACACTGAAGCTTTCTTT.

The chain recombines TRBV7-8 with TRBJ2-7; 10 bases are shared with TRBD1. CDR1 and CDR2 from the germline V gene are SGHVS and FQNEAQ. The CDR3 is 15 amino acids. Trimming cost V 1 base and J 4 bases; bases outside gene matches: 4. This CDR3 reads CASSLVGTGDYEQYF. The CDR3 nucleotides are TGTGCCAGCAGCTTAGTAGGGACAGGGGATTACGAGCAGTACTTC.